This T cell receptor beta chain emerged from a study of cytomegalovirus exposure and HLA in healthy donors. Whole-study findings and limits: Some V segments, TRBV6-2 and TRBV6-3 among them, were indistinguishable and were therefore excluded.

As for this clone: Antigen unknown.

13 Jbeta primers and 60 Vbeta primers were used for the PCR. The repertoire was sequenced with immunoSEQ multiplex PCR; TCRdb's copy has only in-frame clones and lacks some. Found here are 150,000 to 200,000 clones, approximately 70% of them singletons; the top ten hold 2.5%. This CDR3 is 15 amino acids long. The germline gives CDR1 LNHDA, CDR2 SQIVND (reference sequence). Deletions cut 5 bases from V and 2 bases from J, with 15 bases between. Donors had nominal health at sampling but likely had unrecorded immune exposures. The chain couples TRBV19 to TRBJ2-5; D is perhaps TRBD1 (5 bases). Sequencing was performed on PBMCs. This sequence originates from a human donor in good health. The CDR3 loop reads CASSVSPQGQETQYF. The CDR3 bases are TGTGCCAGTAGTGTCTCCCCCCAGGGTCAAGAGACCCAGTACTTC. The whole variable domain, filled in from reference TRBV19 and TRBJ2-5, reads DGGITQSPKYLFRKEGQNVTLSCEQNLNHDAMYWYRQDPGQGLRLIYYSQIVNDFQKGDIAEGYSVSREKKESFPLTVTSAQKNPTAFYLCASSVSPQGQETQYFGPGTRLLVL.